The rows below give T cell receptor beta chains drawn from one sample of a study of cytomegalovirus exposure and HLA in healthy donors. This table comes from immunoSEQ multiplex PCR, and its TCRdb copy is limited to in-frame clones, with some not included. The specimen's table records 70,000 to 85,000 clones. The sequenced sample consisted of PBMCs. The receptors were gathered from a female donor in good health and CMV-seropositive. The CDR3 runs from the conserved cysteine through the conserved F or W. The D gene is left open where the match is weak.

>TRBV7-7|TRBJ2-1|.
TGTGCTAGCAGCCCCGCCCAAGGACTCGGGTCGGGGGAGCAGTTCTTC
CASSPAQGLGSGEQFF
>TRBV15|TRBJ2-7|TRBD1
TGTGCCACCAGCAGTACCGGGACAGGGAACCCCTACGAGCAGTACTTC
CATSSTGTGNPYEQYF
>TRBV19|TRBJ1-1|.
TGTGCCAGTAGTATATCCGGGGGGGTGAACACTGAAGCTTTCTTT
CASSISGGVNTEAFF
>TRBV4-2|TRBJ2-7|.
TGTGCCAGCAGCCAAGAATCACGCGGGGGTTGGCAGGGGATCTACGAGCAGTACTTC
CASSQESRGGWQGIYEQYF
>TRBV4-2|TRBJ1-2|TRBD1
TGTGCCAGCAGCCCCCAAACCGGGACAGACTATGGCTACACCTTC
CASSPQTGTDYGYTF
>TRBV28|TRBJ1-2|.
TGTGCCAGCAGTTTTGGAGGGTTTGGCTACACCTTC
CASSFGGFGYTF
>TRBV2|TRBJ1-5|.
TGTGCCAGCAGTGAAGGGGGGGGATCCAATCAGCCCCAGCATTTT
CASSEGGGSNQPQHF
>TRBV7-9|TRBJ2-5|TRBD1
TGTGCCAGCAGCTTAGGGACAGGGGCTGGAGAGACCCAGTACTTC
CASSLGTGAGETQYF
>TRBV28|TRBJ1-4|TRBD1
TGTGCCAGCAGTTTATCAGGGGGCAAGGATGAAAAACTGTTTTTT
CASSLSGGKDEKLFF
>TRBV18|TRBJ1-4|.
TGTGCCAGCACAGGCGGGATGAATGAAAAACTGTTTTTT
CASTGGMNEKLFF
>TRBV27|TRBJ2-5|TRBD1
TGTGCCAGCAGGCGTACAACGCTGGGACAGCTCCAAGAGACCCAGTACTTC
CASRRTTLGQLQETQYF
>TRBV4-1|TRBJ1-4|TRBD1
TGCGCCAGCAGCCACGAGACCGGGACAGGGCCCGAAAAACTGTTTTTT
CASSHETGTGPEKLFF
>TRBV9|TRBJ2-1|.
TGTGCCAGCACGAGCTCTAGCGACAATGAGCAGTTCTTC
CASTSSSDNEQFF
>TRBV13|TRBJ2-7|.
TGTGCCAGCAGCTCTGGAGGGTACGAGCAGTACTTC
CASSSGGYEQYF
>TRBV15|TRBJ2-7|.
TGTGCCACCAGCAGAGAGCCAGGGGCGTACGAGCAGTACTTC
CATSREPGAYEQYF
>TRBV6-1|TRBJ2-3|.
TGTGCCAGCAGTGAATCTGCGCGGGGCAGAGATACGCAGTATTTT
CASSESARGRDTQYF
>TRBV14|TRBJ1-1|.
TGTGCCAGCAGCCGGGGCCCGGGGAACACTGAAGCTTTCTTT
CASSRGPGNTEAFF
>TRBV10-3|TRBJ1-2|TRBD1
TGTGCCATCAGTGAACTGGGACAGTCGAACTATGGCTACACCTTC
CAISELGQSNYGYTF
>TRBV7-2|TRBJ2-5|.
TGTGCCAGCAGCAACCCTAAAGAGACCCAGTACTTC
CASSNPKETQYF
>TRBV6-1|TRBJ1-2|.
TGTGCCAGCAGTGATGTATACGGTCACGGGAACTATGGCTACACCTTC
CASSDVYGHGNYGYTF
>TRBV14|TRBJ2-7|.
TGTGCCAGCAGCCAAAGGGGCAACCTATTC
CASSQRGNLF
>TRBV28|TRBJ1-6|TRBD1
TGTGCCACCCGGGACAGTAATTCACCCCTCCACTTT
CATRDSNSPLHF
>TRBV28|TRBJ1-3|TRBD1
TGTGCCGGGCAGGGGGCGAGTGGAAACACCATATATTTT
CAGQGASGNTIYF
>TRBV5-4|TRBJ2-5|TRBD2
TGTGCCAGCAGCCTGACCCGGCTAGCGGGGGAGCAAGAGACCCAGTACTTC
CASSLTRLAGEQETQYF
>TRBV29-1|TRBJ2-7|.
TGCAGCGTTGAAGATCCAGACTCCTACGAGCAGTACTTC
CSVEDPDSYEQYF